This entry lists 20 T cell receptor beta chains sequenced from one sample in a study of T cells in Graves' hyperthyroidism and ophthalmopathy. TCR beta CDR3 regions were amplified from RNA transcripts. The primer set for the first-round RT-PCR of the TCR CDR3 was HTBI. TCRdb reprocessed the multiplex PCR reads with MiXCR, giving one entry per CDR3 protein. The sample yields nearly 600,000 distinct CDR3 sequences, 11% to 15% seen once. Sequencing used blood. These TCRs come from a woman aged 25 to 39 with Graves' hyperthyroidism that later progressed to Graves' ophthalmopathy.

This clonotype occurred a few times. V is TRBV7-6 and J is TRBJ2-2; D is unclear. V lost 6 bases to trimming and J lost 0 bases, with 20 bases between them. The CDR3 spans 18 residues. Germline loops: CDR1 SGHVS, CDR2 FNYEAQ. The CDR3 loop reads CASRIDLGVSPNTGELFF. CDR3 DNA: TGTGCCAGCAGGATAGACCTTGGGGTCTCCCCGAACACCGGGGAGCTGTTTTTT.

With regard to this clonotype: At one boundary the junction diverges from the germline segment, which might be a read error. V is TRBV5-1 and J is TRBJ2-1; 10 bases fit TRBD2. The CDR3 is 15 residues long. Per germline, CDR1 SGHRS and CDR2 YFSETQ. CDR3 sequence (DNA): TGCGCCGGCAGCTTGATACCTAGCGGGAGCAATGGGCAGTTCTTC. As protein: CAGSLIPSGSNGQFF.

This clonotype was observed a handful of times. V is TRBV11-2 and J is TRBJ2-7; D gene unclear. The V and J ends lost 1 base and 0 bases respectively, with 10 bases between them. The CDR3 consists of 15 residues. In germline, CDR1 is SGHAT, CDR2 FQNNGV. The chain's CDR3 is CASSLGGPSSYEQYF. CDR3 in DNA: TGTGCCAGCAGCTTAGGCGGCCCGAGCTCCTACGAGCAGTACTTC.

This clonotype came up many times. The rearrangement uses TRBV29-1 and TRBJ2-5; possibly TRBD1 or TRBD2 for D (6 bases each). V gave up 5 bases and J gave up 1 base, with 14 bases separating them. Germline CDR1 reads SQVTM; CDR2 reads ANQGSEA. This CDR3 has 14 residues. CDR3 protein: CSVYMPGAQETQYF. The CDR3, as DNA: TGCAGCGTTTATATGCCGGGGGCCCAAGAGACCCAGTACTTC.

This clonotype was observed at least ten times. The rearrangement uses TRBV20-1 and TRBJ2-3; 9 bases map to TRBD2. CDR3 length: 14 residues. In germline, CDR1 is DFQATT, CDR2 SNEGSKA (reference sequence). V was pared by 3 bases and J by 3 bases, with 4 bases of the junction left unmatched. The CDR3 coding sequence is TGCAGTGCTAGTTGGCGGGAGGGAACAGATACGCAGTATTTT. As protein: CSASWREGTDTQYF.

The chain is built from TRBV19 and TRBJ2-7; D is unresolved. From germline, CDR1 is LNHDA and CDR2 SQIVND (reference sequence). The CDR3 totals 14 residues. V dropped 5 bases and J dropped 2 bases, with 13 bases sitting between them. In DNA form, the CDR3 reads TGTGCCAGTAGTTTTGGACCCGTCGCCTACGAGCAGTACTTC. Residues: CASSFGPVAYEQYF.

This clonotype was found many times. J is TRBJ2-7 and V is TRBV15; TRBD1 aligns across 9 bases. This CDR3 spans 13 amino acids. J was trimmed by 0 bases and V by 8 bases; bases with no gene match: 2. Germline V gene sequence: CDR1 LNHNV, CDR2 YYDKDF (reference sequence). The CDR3 sequence: CATQDRGSYEQYF. DNA for the CDR3: TGTGCCACCCAGGACAGGGGCTCCTACGAGCAGTACTTC.

The chain joins TRBV7-3 to TRBJ2-7; 10 nucleotides line up with TRBD2. The CDR3 extends over 16 amino acids. Germline values: CDR1 SGHTA, CDR2 FQGTGA. V shed 0 bases and J 4 bases; nucleotides not matched to a gene: 6. CDR3 coding DNA: TGTGCCAGCAGCTTAACGTTAGCGGGAGGAGGTTACGAGCAGTACTTC. This gives the protein CASSLTLAGGGYEQYF. The variable domain in full, completed from reference TRBV7-3 and TRBJ2-7, reads GAGVSQTPSNKVTEKGKYVELRCDPISGHTALYWYRQSLGQGPEFLIYFQGTGAADDSGLPNDRFFAVRPEGSVSTLKIQRTERGDSAVYLCASSLTLAGGGYEQYFGPGTRLTVT.

This clonotype was seen repeatedly, ten times or more. This sequence joins TRBV18 and TRBJ2-2; no reliable D call. Germline V gives CDR1 KGHSH, CDR2 LQKENI. V gave up 0 bases and J gave up 4 bases, with 6 bases separating them. The CDR3 is 14 residues long. The DNA for the CDR3 is TGTGCCAGCTCACCACCGTCCAGCACCGGGGAGCTGTTTTTT. Its translation: CASSPPSSTGELFF.

V usage is TRBV12-3 or TRBV12-4 and J usage is TRBJ1-1; 8 positions match TRBD1. This CDR3 spans 13 amino acids. V lost 7 bases and J lost 4; bases outside the gene matches: 5. The CDR3 loop reads CASNPTGGTEAFF. The CDR3 bases are TGTGCCAGCAACCCAACAGGGGGCACTGAAGCTTTCTTT.

In its sample, this clonotype was seen many times. The chain is built from TRBV3-1 and TRBJ2-4; D is unclear. V lost 2 bases, J lost 12 bases, and 8 bases lay in between. The CDR3 spans 11 residues. CDR1 LGHDT and CDR2 YNNKEL come from the germline V gene (reference sequence). Here the CDR3 reads CASSQREAQYF. The CDR3 DNA reads as TGTGCCAGCAGCCAAAGAGAAGCTCAGTACTTC.

This clonotype was counted at least ten times. This rearrangement joins TRBV27 to TRBJ2-7, with D perhaps being TRBD1 or TRBD2 (6 bases each). V lost 8 bases and J lost 3, with 17 bases in between. The CDR3 extends over 14 amino acids. From germline, CDR1 is MNHEY and CDR2 SMNVEV (reference sequence). The DNA of the CDR3 is TGTGCCAGCGGGGGCGGGACCGAGCACTACGAGCAGTACTTC. Protein sequence: CASGGGTEHYEQYF.

This clonotype occurred a few times. The rearrangement uses TRBV5-6 and TRBJ2-3, with 10 bases aligning to TRBD2. The CDR3 runs 16 residues. Germline V gene lookup returns CDR1 SGHDT and CDR2 YYEEEE. V lost 1 base to trimming and J lost 4 bases; unmatched junction nucleotides: 6. Here the CDR3 reads CASSLTSGTYADTQYF. CDR3 bases: TGTGCCAGCAGCTTGACTAGCGGGACCTACGCAGATACGCAGTATTTT.

This clonotype was found many times. The genes are TRBV5-1 and TRBJ2-3, with D possibly TRBD2 on 5 matching bases. Deletions cut 4 bases from V and 9 bases from J, with 24 bases between. There are 16 residues in the CDR3. Germline loops: CDR1 SGHRS, CDR2 YFSETQ. CDR3 amino acids: CASSAMGDAGSLTQYF. In nucleotides, the CDR3 is TGCGCCAGCAGCGCGATGGGAGACGCGGGTTCTTTGACGCAGTATTTT.

The V gene is TRBV19, the J gene TRBJ2-2, with 9 bases aligning to TRBD2. V lost 1 base and J lost 3; bases outside the gene matches: 9. CDR3 length equals 18 residues. CDR1 is LNHDA and CDR2 is SQIVND in the germline V gene (reference sequence). CDR3 protein: CASSIGRAGGPDTGELFF. The CDR3 DNA reads as TGTGCCAGTAGTATAGGTCGGGCGGGAGGGCCGGACACCGGGGAGCTGTTTTTT.

This clonotype was found many times. CDR3 residues: CASSLRGGTSYEQYF. CDR3 in DNA: TGTGCCAGCAGTTTGAGGGGTGGGACCTCCTACGAGCAGTACTTC. The chain carries TRBV27 and TRBJ2-7; tentatively, D is TRBD1 or TRBD2 (5 bases each). The CDR3 totals 15 residues. V gave up 3 bases and J gave up 0 bases, with 12 bases separating them. From germline, CDR1 is MNHEY and CDR2 SMNVEV (reference sequence).

The V gene is TRBV20-1, the J gene TRBJ2-7, with TRBD1 matching over 8 bases. CDR1 and CDR2 from the germline V gene are DFQATT and SNEGSKA (reference sequence). Trimming cost V 3 bases and J 0 bases; bases outside gene matches: 4. CDR3 size: 14 residues. The CDR3 nucleotides read TGCAGTGCTAGGGGACAGGACAACTCCTACGAGCAGTACTTC. Translating it yields CSARGQDNSYEQYF.

This clonotype was counted between two and nine times. The chain carries TRBV6-1 and TRBJ1-4; maybe TRBD1 (6 bases). The germline gives CDR1 MNHNS, CDR2 SASEGT. The CDR3 totals 15 residues. Trimming left V 6 bases short and J 7 bases short, with 18 bases between. CDR3 residues: CASSPRGRWGEKLFF. The CDR3 nucleotides read TGTGCCAGCAGCCCTCGGGGGCGCTGGGGTGAAAAACTGTTTTTT.

At least ten counts were recorded for this clonotype. This chain links TRBV7-2 with TRBJ2-5, with 7 bases that match TRBD2. CDR3 size: 15 residues. The germline V gene has CDR1 SGHTA and CDR2 FQGNSA. V lost 1 base, J lost 4 bases, and 6 bases stayed unmatched. CDR3 amino acids: CASSLGELAGETQYF. The DNA of the CDR3 is TGTGCCAGCAGCTTAGGAGAGTTAGCGGGAGAGACCCAGTACTTC. Full variable domain (missing parts from reference TRBV7-2 and TRBJ2-5): GAGVSQSPSNKVTEKGKDVELRCDPISGHTALYWYRQSLGQGLEFLIYFQGNSAPDKSGLPSDRFSAERTGGSVSTLTIQRTQQEDSAVYLCASSLGELAGETQYFGPGTRLLVL.

In this sample, this clonotype turned up many times. The chain combines TRBV28 with TRBJ1-4; TRBD1 aligns across 10 bases. The CDR3 loop spans 16 amino acids. After removal of 5 bases from V and 5 bases from J, the junction contained 8 bases not matched to a gene. CDR1 and CDR2 from the germline V gene are MDHEN and SYDVKM. The CDR3 sequence is CASSNPGTGVNEKLFF. CDR3 nucleotide sequence: TGTGCCAGCAGTAACCCGGGGACAGGGGTGAATGAAAAACTGTTTTTT.